This T cell receptor beta chain was sequenced for a study of T cell responses to AZD1222 COVID-19 vaccine. As concerns this clone: The antigen is not known.

Investigators merged groups given second doses at roughly 4 or roughly 12 weeks. Whole-study findings and limits: The donor cohort was predominantly white British with a female majority, and clonal diversity may have been underestimated. Following two doses of AZD1222, Spike-specific TCR breadth and depth rose. Reportedly, close to half of spike-specific TCRs are directed against unmutated variant regions.

Method: immunoSEQ multiplex PCR; TCRdb's copy keeps in-frame clones and lacks some. The table has 110,000 to 150,000 clones, about 90% seen once. The source of this sequence is an adult who received the AZD1222 COVID-19 vaccine. The sample was peripheral blood, taken 28 days after the second AZD1222 dose.

The CDR3 sequence: CASSAGVRRNTEAFF. The CDR3 coding sequence is TGTGCCAGCAGTGCTGGGGTCAGGAGGAACACTGAAGCTTTCTTT. J is TRBJ1-1 and V is TRBV2, with D unresolved. Germline values: CDR1 SNHLY, CDR2 FYNNEI. CDR3 size: 15 residues. The V gene lost 4 bases and the J gene lost 1 base, with 13 bases spanning the gap.